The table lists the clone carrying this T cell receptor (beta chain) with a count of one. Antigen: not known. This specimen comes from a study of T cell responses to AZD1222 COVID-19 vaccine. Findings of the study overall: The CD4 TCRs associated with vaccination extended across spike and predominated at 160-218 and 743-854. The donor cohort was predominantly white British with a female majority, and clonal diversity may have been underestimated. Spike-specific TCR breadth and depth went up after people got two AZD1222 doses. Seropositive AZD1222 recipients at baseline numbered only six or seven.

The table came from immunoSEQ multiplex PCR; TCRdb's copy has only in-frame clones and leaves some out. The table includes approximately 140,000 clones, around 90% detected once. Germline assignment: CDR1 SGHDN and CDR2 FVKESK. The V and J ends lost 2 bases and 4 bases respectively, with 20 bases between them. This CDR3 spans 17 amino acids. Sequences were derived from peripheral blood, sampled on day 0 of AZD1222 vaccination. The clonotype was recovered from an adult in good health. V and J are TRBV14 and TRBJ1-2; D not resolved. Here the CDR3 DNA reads TGTGCCAGCAGCCAAAGATGGGGATATATAGGACTCTATGGCTACACCTTC. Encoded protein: CASSQRWGYIGLYGYTF.